The 24 T cell receptor beta chains reported below all come from one sample, sequenced in a study of blood T cell repertoires in COVID-19 (dated by TCRdb to the early 2020s). Receptor amplification or capture employed the immunoSEQ multiplex PCR assay. This is the immuneACCESS table as TCRdb keeps it, with only in-frame sequences that have V and J called. A part of the clones is gone; compared with another copy, unresolved V genes explain less than half, and the rest is unexplained. The sample data list 30,000 to 35,000 clones, and about four fifths of these were observed just once. The ten largest clones capture approximately 3.6% of the sample. The source material was peripheral blood. All receptors come from a man aged 45-65 years with acute or convalescent COVID-19.

The chain has TRBV28 and TRBJ1-4; D perhaps matches TRBD1 (5 bases). V lost 2 bases and J lost 7, with 11 bases in between. The CDR3 loop spans 14 amino acids. Germline loops: CDR1 MDHEN, CDR2 SYDVKM. CDR3 nucleotides: TGTGCCAGCAGTTTAAGACAGTTTCCTGAAAAACTGTTTTTT. Amino acid sequence: CASSLRQFPEKLFF.

The DNA for the CDR3 is TGTGCCAGCAGTGAAGCTAGCGGGAGCGGGGAGCTGTTTTTT. Translated: CASSEASGSGELFF. V gene TRBV6-4 combines with J gene TRBJ2-2, with 10 bases that match TRBD2. From germline, CDR1 is MRHNA and CDR2 SNTAGT. The CDR3 is 14 amino acids. Trimming took 3 bases from V and 7 from J; bases not matched to a gene: 2.

This clone was seen a handful of times. The V and J genes are TRBV18 and TRBJ2-4; 8 bases fit TRBD2. Germline V CDR1 and CDR2: KGHSH, LQKENI. The ends lost 6 bases at V and 6 bases at J; junction bases unmatched: 7. This CDR3 spans 14 amino acids. The CDR3 DNA sequence: TGTGCCAGCTCTAGAGCGGGAGAAGGAAACATTCAGTACTTC. It translates to CASSRAGEGNIQYF.

The rearrangement joins TRBV7-8 to TRBJ1-2; 8 nucleotides align to TRBD1. The CDR3 spans 14 residues. V lost 5 bases and J lost 5; bases outside the gene matches: 7. Germline-derived CDR1 and CDR2 are SGHVS and FQNEAQ. The CDR3 protein is CASSNNRGGYGYTF. CDR3 DNA: TGTGCCAGCAGCAACAACAGGGGGGGGTATGGCTACACCTTC.

V gene TRBV27 combines with J gene TRBJ2-7; TRBD1 might be the D (6 bases). The CDR3 sequence is 15 residues long. Germline CDR1 MNHEY, CDR2 SMNVEV (reference sequence). V was clipped by 0 bases and J by 4 bases, with 13 bases between them. CDR3 region: CASSLSEQGAYEQYF. The CDR3, as DNA: TGTGCCAGCAGTTTATCGGAACAGGGTGCGTACGAGCAGTACTTC.

The genes are TRBV6-6 and TRBJ2-7; TRBD1 matches at 10 bases. This CDR3 comprises 16 residues. Looked up from germline, CDR1 is MNHNY and CDR2 is SVGAGI (reference sequence). With V trimmed by 6 bases and J by 3 bases, 11 bases remained unmatched. CDR3 region: CASSRPTGGDFYEQYF. The CDR3 region has the DNA TGTGCCAGCAGCCGTCCGACAGGGGGCGATTTCTACGAGCAGTACTTC.

The rearrangement joins TRBV4-1 to TRBJ2-7; a possible D gene is TRBD2 (5 bases). This CDR3 is built from 18 residues. CDR1 is MGHRA, CDR2 YSYEKL, per germline. Trimming took 2 bases from V and 0 from J, leaving 20 bases between them. The CDR3 here is CASSQTDFLGSSSYEQYF. For the CDR3, the DNA is TGCGCCAGCAGCCAAACTGACTTCCTGGGGAGTAGCTCCTACGAGCAGTACTTC.

The genes are TRBV5-1 and TRBJ2-7, with 7 bases identical to TRBD1. J was trimmed by 5 bases and V by 4 bases; bases with no gene match: 12. This CDR3 region has 15 residues. Germline-derived CDR1 and CDR2 are SGHRS and YFSETQ. CDR3 protein: CASSARGFTDHEQYF. The CDR3 DNA reads TGCGCCAGCAGCGCCAGGGGGTTTACAGACCACGAGCAGTACTTC. The full variable domain, its missing parts supplied by reference TRBV5-1 and TRBJ2-7, is KAGVTQTPRYLIKTRGQQVTLSCSPISGHRSVSWYQQTPGQGLQFLFEYFSETQRNKGNFPGRFSGRQFSNSRSEMNVSTLELGDSALYLCASSARGFTDHEQYFGPGTRLTVT.

The V gene is TRBV9, the J gene TRBJ2-3; D is ambiguous. The CDR3 covers 13 residues. V dropped 0 bases and J dropped 6 bases, with 8 bases sitting between them. Looked up from germline, CDR1 is SGDLS and CDR2 is YYNGEE. CDR3 bases: TGTGCCAGCAGCGTAGGCGCCGCCGATACGCAGTATTTT. Its translation: CASSVGAADTQYF.

This clone was picked up one time. The chain combines TRBV6-5 with TRBJ1-1; 8 positions agree with TRBD1. V lost 8 bases, J lost 3 bases, and 5 bases stayed unmatched. The CDR3 has 13 residues. In germline, CDR1 is MNHEY, CDR2 SVGAGI. The CDR3 nucleotides are TGTGCCAGCGCTCAACAGGGGGACACTGAAGCTTTCTTT. Translating it yields CASAQQGDTEAFF.

This chain connects TRBV13 to TRBJ2-1; 7 bases line up with TRBD2. Germline V gives CDR1 PRHDT, CDR2 FYEKMQ (reference sequence). J gave up 5 bases and V 4 bases, and 8 bases lay outside the gene matches. The CDR3 is 15 amino acids. Written as DNA, the CDR3 is TGTGCCAGCAGCTCAGGGCTAGCGGCAAACAATGAGCAGTTCTTC. As protein: CASSSGLAANNEQFF.

The chain has TRBV30 and TRBJ1-1; tentative D call: TRBD1 (5 bases). This CDR3 region has 12 residues. Germline V gene lookup returns CDR1 GTSNPN and CDR2 SVGIG (reference sequence). CDR3 amino acids: CAAGLMNTEAFF. CDR3 sequence (DNA): TGTGCTGCGGGACTGATGAACACTGAAGCTTTCTTT.

The chain couples TRBV2 to TRBJ2-6, with D tentatively TRBD1 (6 bases). CDR3 length equals 15 residues. V lost 1 base and J 4 bases, leaving 8 bases between the germline ends. Germline CDR1 is SNHLY and CDR2 is FYNNEI. CDR3 DNA: TGTGCCAGCAGTGAAGAGGGGACAGGGGCCAACGTCCTGACTTTC. This encodes CASSEEGTGANVLTF.

The chain has TRBV19 and TRBJ2-1; 9 nucleotides align to TRBD2. The CDR3 extends over 15 amino acids. The germline V gene has CDR1 LNHDA and CDR2 SQIVND (reference sequence). The trim removed 8 bases at V and 6 bases at J, leaving 11 bases unmatched. CDR3 DNA sequence: TGTGCCAGTCCCTCCCGCGGGAGGGATTCCAATGAGCAGTTCTTC. It translates to CASPSRGRDSNEQFF.

This clone was detected only once. This chain uses TRBV6-5 with TRBJ1-2; no clear D gene. This CDR3 has 13 amino acids. Trimming pared 6 bases from V and 8 bases from J, leaving 16 bases between. CDR1 MNHEY and CDR2 SVGAGI come from the germline V gene. The CDR3 region has the DNA TGTGCCAGCAGCCTGGGAGGGTTTAGGGGCTACACCTTC. This codes for CASSLGGFRGYTF.

V and J are TRBV6-5 and TRBJ2-2; D not resolved. Trimming took 7 bases from V and 1 from J, leaving 7 bases between them. The germline V gene encodes CDR1 MNHEY and CDR2 SVGAGI. This CDR3 has 13 residues. CDR3 nucleotide sequence: TGTGCCAGCAATCCAGGGAACACCGGGGAGCTGTTTTTT. Protein product: CASNPGNTGELFF.

This chain uses TRBV7-9 with TRBJ1-2, with D uncertain. The CDR3 extends over 13 amino acids. V gave up 5 bases and J gave up 4 bases, with 11 bases separating them. The V gene's germline CDR1 is SEHNR and CDR2 FQNEAQ (reference sequence). As DNA, the CDR3 is TGTGCCAGCAGCCCCGAGAGTCTCTATGGCTACACCTTC. It translates to CASSPESLYGYTF.

CDR3 sequence: CASSGTGGARLYGYTF. The CDR3 nucleotides are TGTGCCAGCAGCGGAACAGGGGGCGCGCGCCTCTATGGCTACACCTTC. The J gene is TRBJ1-2, the V gene TRBV3-1 (or the pseudogene TRBV3-2), with 9 bases lining up with TRBD1. Germline V gives CDR1 LGHDT, CDR2 YNNKEL (reference sequence). The CDR3 has 16 amino acids. The V segment lost 5 bases and the J segment 4 bases; nucleotides outside the gene matches: 11.

The rearrangement links TRBV3-1 (or the pseudogene TRBV3-2) to TRBJ1-3, with TRBD1 as a possible D gene (5 bases). This CDR3 region has 15 residues. CDR1 is LGHDT and CDR2 is YNNKEL in the germline V gene (reference sequence). Between the trimmed V and J ends, which lost 0 bases and 0 bases, there was a span of 6 bases. In DNA, the CDR3 is TGTGCCAGCAGCCAAGATACAGGCTCTGGAAACACCATATATTTT. Encoded protein: CASSQDTGSGNTIYF.

This sequence joins TRBV5-1 and TRBJ1-2; D gene unclear. V lost 0 bases and J 8 bases, leaving 14 bases between the germline ends. The CDR3 totals 14 residues. Germline-derived CDR1 and CDR2 are SGHRS and YFSETQ. The CDR3 DNA is TGCGCCAGCAGCTTGGCCCCCTTTATTCTAGGCTACACCTTC. The encoded protein is CASSLAPFILGYTF.

The chain employs TRBV5-6 and TRBJ2-7; possibly TRBD2 for D (5 bases). The V gene's germline CDR1 is SGHDT and CDR2 YYEEEE. The V end lost 4 bases, the J end lost 7 bases, and 9 bases lay between the germline ends. This CDR3 has 11 residues. The CDR3 is CASSLSGEQYF. The CDR3 DNA follows: TGTGCCAGCAGCCTCTCGGGGGAGCAGTACTTC.

The chain couples TRBV2 to TRBJ2-2, with TRBD1 matching 10 bases. J was trimmed by 0 bases and V by 8 bases; bases with no gene match: 6. The CDR3 is 16 residues long. Per the germline V gene, CDR1 is SNHLY and CDR2 is FYNNEI. CDR3 DNA sequence: TGTGCCAGCTCGGGGGACAGGGGCTCGAACACCGGGGAGCTGTTTTTT. Amino acid sequence: CASSGDRGSNTGELFF.

This rearrangement joins TRBV14 to TRBJ1-3, with D perhaps TRBD1 (5 bases). CDR3 size: 16 residues. Germline V gene sequence: CDR1 SGHDN, CDR2 FVKESK. Trimming left V 1 base short and J 0 bases short, with 10 bases between. In DNA form, the CDR3 reads TGTGCCAGCAGCCAAGTTGGAGGGGTCTCTGGAAACACCATATATTTT. Its translation: CASSQVGGVSGNTIYF. Supplemented by reference TRBV14 and TRBJ1-3, the full variable domain reads EAGVTQFPSHSVIEKGQTVTLRCDPISGHDNLYWYRRVMGKEIKFLLHFVKESKQDESGMPNNRFLAERTGGTYSTLKVQPAELEDSGVYFCASSQVGGVSGNTIYFGEGSWLTVV.

The chain joins TRBV18 to TRBJ1-5; D is ambiguous. The CDR3 totals 15 residues. V lost 2 bases and J 4 bases, leaving 12 bases between the germline ends. CDR1 KGHSH and CDR2 LQKENI come from the germline V gene. The CDR3 DNA follows: TGTGCCAGCTCACCAGGCGTGGGCCAGAATCAGCCCCAGCATTTT. Its translation: CASSPGVGQNQPQHF.